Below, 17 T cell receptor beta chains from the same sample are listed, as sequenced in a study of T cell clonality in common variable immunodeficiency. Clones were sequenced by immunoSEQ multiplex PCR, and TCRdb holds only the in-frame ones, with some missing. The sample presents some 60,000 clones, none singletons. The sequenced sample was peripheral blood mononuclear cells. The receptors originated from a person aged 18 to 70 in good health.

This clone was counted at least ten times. The CDR3 DNA, read in part, is TGTGCCAGCAGCCCCGGTGCCGGTACCGACTATAATTCACCC. Protein sequence: CASSPGAGTDYNSP. The full-length CDR3 reads as CASSPGAGTDYNSPLHF. V gene TRBV7-8 combines with J gene TRBJ1-6; D remains unclear. Read coverage stops 3 residues before the CDR3 terminus; the germline J gene supplies the remainder. Trimming pared 5 bases from V and 3 bases from J, leaving 17 bases between. The CDR3 spans 17 residues. Germline V gene data show CDR1 as SGHVS and CDR2 as FQNEAQ.

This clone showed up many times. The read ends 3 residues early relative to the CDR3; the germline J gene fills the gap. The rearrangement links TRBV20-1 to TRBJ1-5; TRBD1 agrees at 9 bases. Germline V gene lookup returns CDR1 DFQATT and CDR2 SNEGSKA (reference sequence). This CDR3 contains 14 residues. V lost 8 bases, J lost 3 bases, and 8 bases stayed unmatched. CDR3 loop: CSIPRDRANQPQHF. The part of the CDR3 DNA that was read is TGCAGTATTCCCCGGGACAGGGCCAATCAGCCC.

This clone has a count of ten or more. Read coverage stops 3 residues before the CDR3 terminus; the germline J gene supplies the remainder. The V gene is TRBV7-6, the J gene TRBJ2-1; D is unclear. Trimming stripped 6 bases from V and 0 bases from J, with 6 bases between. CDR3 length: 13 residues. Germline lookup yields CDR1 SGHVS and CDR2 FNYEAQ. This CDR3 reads CASSFSSYNEQFF. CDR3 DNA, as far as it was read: TGTGCCAGCAGTTTTAGCTCCTACAATGAG. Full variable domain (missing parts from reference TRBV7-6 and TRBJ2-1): GAGVSQSPRYKVTKRGQDVALRCDPISGHVSLYWYRQALGQGPEFLTYFNYEAQQDKSGLPNDRFSAERPEGSISTLTIQRTEQRDSAMYRCASSFSSYNEQFFGPGTRLTVL.

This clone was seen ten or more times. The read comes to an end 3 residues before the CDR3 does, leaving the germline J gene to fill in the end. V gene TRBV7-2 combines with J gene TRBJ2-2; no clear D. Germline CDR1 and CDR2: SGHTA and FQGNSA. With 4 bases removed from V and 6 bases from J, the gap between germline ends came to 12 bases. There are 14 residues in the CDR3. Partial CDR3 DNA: TGTGCCAGCAGCTCCTCCTTTACGGCCGGGGAG. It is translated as CASSSSFTAGE. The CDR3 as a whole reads CASSSSFTAGELFF.

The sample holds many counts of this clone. The CDR3 reads CASSFNRGVRQPQHF. Incomplete CDR3 DNA: TGTGCCAGCAGTTTTAACAGGGGGGTTCGTCAGCCC. The rearrangement uses TRBV2 and TRBJ1-5; 8 bases are shared with TRBD1. The read falls 3 residues short of the CDR3 end, and the missing part is taken from the germline J gene. Trimming cost V 5 bases and J 6 bases; bases outside gene matches: 9. This CDR3 is 15 amino acids long. Germline V gene sequence: CDR1 SNHLY, CDR2 FYNNEI.

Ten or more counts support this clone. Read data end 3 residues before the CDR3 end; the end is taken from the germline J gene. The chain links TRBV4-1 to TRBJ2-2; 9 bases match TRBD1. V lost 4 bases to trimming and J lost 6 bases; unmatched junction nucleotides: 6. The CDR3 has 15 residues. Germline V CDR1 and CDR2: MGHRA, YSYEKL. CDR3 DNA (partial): TGCGCCAGCAGCCCGGGACAGGGAGGGTCCGGGGAG. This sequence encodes CASSPGQGGSGE. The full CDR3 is CASSPGQGGSGELFF.

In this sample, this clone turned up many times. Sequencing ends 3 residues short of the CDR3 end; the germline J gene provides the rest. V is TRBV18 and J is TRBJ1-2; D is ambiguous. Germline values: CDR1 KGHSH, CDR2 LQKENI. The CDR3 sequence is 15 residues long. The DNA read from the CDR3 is TGTGCCAGCTCACCACCGGTCCCGGGGTCGAGCGGC. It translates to CASSPPVPGSSG. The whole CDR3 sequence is CASSPPVPGSSGYTF.

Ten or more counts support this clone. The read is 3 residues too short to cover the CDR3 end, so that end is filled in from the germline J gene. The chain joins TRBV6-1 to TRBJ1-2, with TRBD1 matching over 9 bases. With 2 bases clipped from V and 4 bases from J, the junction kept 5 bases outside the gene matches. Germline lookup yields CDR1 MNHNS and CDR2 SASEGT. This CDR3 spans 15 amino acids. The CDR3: CASSERDRALYGYTF. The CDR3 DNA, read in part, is TGTGCCAGCAGTGAAAGGGACAGGGCTCTCTATGGC.

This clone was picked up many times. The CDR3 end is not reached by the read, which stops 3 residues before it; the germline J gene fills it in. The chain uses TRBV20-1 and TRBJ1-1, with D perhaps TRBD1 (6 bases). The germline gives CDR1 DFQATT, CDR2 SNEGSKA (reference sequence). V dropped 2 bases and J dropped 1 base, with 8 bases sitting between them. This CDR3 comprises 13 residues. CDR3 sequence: CSARSRGNTEAFF. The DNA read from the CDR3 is TGCAGTGCTAGATCCAGGGGGAACACTGAA.

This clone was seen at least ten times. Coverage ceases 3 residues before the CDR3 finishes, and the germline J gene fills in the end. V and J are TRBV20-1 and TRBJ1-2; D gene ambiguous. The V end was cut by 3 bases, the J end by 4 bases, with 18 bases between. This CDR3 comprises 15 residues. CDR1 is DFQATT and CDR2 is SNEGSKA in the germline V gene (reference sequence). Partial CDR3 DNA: TGCAGTGCTAGGGCGACGTTTAGCCGAATCTATGGC. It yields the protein CSARATFSRIYG. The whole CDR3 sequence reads CSARATFSRIYGYTF.

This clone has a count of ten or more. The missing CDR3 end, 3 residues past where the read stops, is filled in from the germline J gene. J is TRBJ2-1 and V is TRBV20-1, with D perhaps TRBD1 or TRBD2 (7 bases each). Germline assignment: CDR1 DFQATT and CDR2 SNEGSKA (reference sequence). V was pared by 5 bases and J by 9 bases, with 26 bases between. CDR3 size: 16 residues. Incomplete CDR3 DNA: TGCAGTGCTCCCCCTGAGGGAGGGGGCGTTGGCCTTGAG. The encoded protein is CSAPPEGGGVGLE. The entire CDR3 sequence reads CSAPPEGGGVGLEQFF.

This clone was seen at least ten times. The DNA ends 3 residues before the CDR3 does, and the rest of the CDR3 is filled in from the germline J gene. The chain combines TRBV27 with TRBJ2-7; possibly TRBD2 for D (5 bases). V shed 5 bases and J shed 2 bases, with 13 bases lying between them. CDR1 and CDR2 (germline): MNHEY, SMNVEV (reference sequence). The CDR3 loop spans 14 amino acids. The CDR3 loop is CASSHGSATYEQYF. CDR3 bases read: TGTGCCAGCAGTCACGGTAGCGCGACCTACGAG.

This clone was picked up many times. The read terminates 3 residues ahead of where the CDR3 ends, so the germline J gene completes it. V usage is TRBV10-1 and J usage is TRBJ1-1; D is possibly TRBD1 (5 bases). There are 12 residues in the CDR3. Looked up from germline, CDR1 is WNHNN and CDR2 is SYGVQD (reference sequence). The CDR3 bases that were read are TGCGCCAGCAGTACAGGATATCTCAGA. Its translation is CASSTGYLR. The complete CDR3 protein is CASSTGYLRAFF.

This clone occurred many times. The CDR3 protein is CASSLATSGSTTGELFF. CDR3 bases read: TGTGCCAGCAGCTTAGCGACTAGCGGGAGTACGACCGGGGAG. The chain joins TRBV7-6 to TRBJ2-2, with 12 bases matching TRBD2. Read coverage stops 3 residues before the CDR3 terminus; the germline J gene supplies the remainder. The CDR3 length is 17 residues. V was clipped by 0 bases and J by 5 bases; unmatched bases: 4. Germline V lookup: CDR1 SGHVS, CDR2 FNYEAQ.

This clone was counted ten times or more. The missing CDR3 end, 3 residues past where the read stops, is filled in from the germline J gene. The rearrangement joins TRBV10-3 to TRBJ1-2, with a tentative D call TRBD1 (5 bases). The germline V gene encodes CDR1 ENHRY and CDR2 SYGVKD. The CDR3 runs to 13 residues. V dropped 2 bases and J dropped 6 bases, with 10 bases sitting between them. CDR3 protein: CAISEGEGDGYTF. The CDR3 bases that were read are TGTGCCATCAGTGAGGGGGAAGGGGATGGC.

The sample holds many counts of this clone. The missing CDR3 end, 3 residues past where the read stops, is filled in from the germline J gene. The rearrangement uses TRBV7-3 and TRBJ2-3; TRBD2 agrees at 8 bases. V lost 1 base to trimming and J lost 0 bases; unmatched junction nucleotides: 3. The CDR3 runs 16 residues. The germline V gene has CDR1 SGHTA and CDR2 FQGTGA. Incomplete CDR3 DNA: TGTGCCAGCAGCTTAAGTGCTAGCGGGAGCACAGATACG. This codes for CASSLSASGSTDT. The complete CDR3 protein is CASSLSASGSTDTQYF.

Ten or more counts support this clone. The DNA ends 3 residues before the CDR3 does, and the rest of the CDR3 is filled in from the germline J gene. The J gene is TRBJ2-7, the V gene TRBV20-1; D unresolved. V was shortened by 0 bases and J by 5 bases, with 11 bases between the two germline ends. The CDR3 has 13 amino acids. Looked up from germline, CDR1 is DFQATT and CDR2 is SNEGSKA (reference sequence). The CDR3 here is CSARDPVKHEQYF. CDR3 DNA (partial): TGCAGTGCTAGAGATCCCGTGAAGCACGAG.